Following are 11 T cell receptor beta chains from one sample sequenced in a study of blood T cell repertoires in COVID-19. The protocol was immunoSEQ multiplex PCR, while the TCRdb copy is restricted to in-frame clones and leaves out a portion. The repertoire holds more than 350,000 clones, with about 90% as singletons. Sample: peripheral blood. These receptors were collected from a woman aged 25 to 39 with COVID-19, enrolled during active disease.

The gene calls are TRBV19 and TRBJ1-4; D unresolved. Germline CDR1 is LNHDA and CDR2 is SQIVND (reference sequence). V lost 5 bases, J lost 8 bases, and 18 bases lay in between. CDR3 size: 15 residues. As DNA, the CDR3 is TGTGCCAGTAGTCTCCAGGATACTCGGTTCGAAAAACTGTTTTTT. Encoded protein: CASSLQDTRFEKLFF.

Only one count was recorded for this clone. The chain uses TRBV4-3 and TRBJ2-7, with D uncertain. The length of the CDR3 is 16 residues. Germline CDR1 is LGHNA and CDR2 is YSLEER. Trimming removed 4 bases at V and 1 base at J, with 17 bases between. CDR3: CASSRSGRPQSYEQYV. CDR3 DNA sequence: TGCGCCAGCAGCCGGTCCGGTCGTCCTCAATCCTACGAGCAGTACGTC.

This clone has a handful of counts. The J gene is TRBJ2-2, the V gene TRBV15, with TRBD1 matching 8 bases. V shed 0 bases, J shed 2 bases, and the junction held 8 bases outside the gene matches. Looked up from germline, CDR1 is LNHNV and CDR2 is YYDKDF (reference sequence). The CDR3 length is 18 residues. CDR3 DNA: TGTGCCACCAGCAGAGATTTCCGGACAGGGCAAAACACCGGGGAGCTGTTTTTT. Encoded protein: CATSRDFRTGQNTGELFF.

This clone occurred once. The chain couples TRBV7-9 to TRBJ1-2, with 10 bases that match TRBD1. The CDR3 spans 15 residues. CDR1 is SEHNR, CDR2 FQNEAQ, per germline (reference sequence). The V segment lost 4 bases and the J segment 4 bases; nucleotides outside the gene matches: 6. As DNA, the CDR3 is TGTGCCAGCAGCTCGCGGGACAGGGGATTCTATGGCTACACCTTC. It specifies CASSSRDRGFYGYTF.

This clone appeared a few times. This sequence joins TRBV19 and TRBJ1-2; possible D gene TRBD1, 6 bases. The ends were cut back, 2 bases at V and 6 bases at J, with 10 bases in the middle. The CDR3 consists of 13 residues. Per the germline V gene, CDR1 is LNHDA and CDR2 is SQIVND (reference sequence). The CDR3 reads CASSISGADGYTF. In DNA form, the CDR3 reads TGTGCCAGTAGTATATCAGGGGCTGATGGCTACACCTTC.

V is TRBV9 and J is TRBJ1-6, with TRBD1 matching 9 bases. The CDR3 covers 16 residues. Per the germline V gene, CDR1 is SGDLS and CDR2 is YYNGEE. With V trimmed by 0 bases and J by 8 bases, 6 bases remained unmatched. Written as DNA, the CDR3 is TGTGCCAGCAGCGTAGGGTTAGGACAGGGGTATTCACCCCTCCACTTT. Residues: CASSVGLGQGYSPLHF.

This chain connects TRBV27 to TRBJ2-7, with a tentative D call TRBD2 (7 bases). Germline V gene lookup returns CDR1 MNHEY and CDR2 SMNVEV (reference sequence). V was cut by 3 bases and J by 2 bases, with 23 bases left in between. This CDR3 has 18 amino acids. The CDR3 is CASSFRKGGGKGPYEQYV. DNA of the CDR3: TGTGCCAGCAGTTTTAGGAAGGGGGGGGGTAAAGGGCCCTACGAGCAGTACGTC.

The CDR3 coding sequence is TGTGCCAGCAGTTACTTTACGGGAGTCCAAGAGACCCAGTACTTC. Protein: CASSYFTGVQETQYF. The J gene is TRBJ2-5, the V gene TRBV6-2 or TRBV6-3; possible D gene TRBD2, 6 bases. The V gene's germline CDR1 is MNHEY and CDR2 SVGEGT. The CDR3 runs 15 residues. Trimming took off 1 base at V and 1 base at J, with 10 bases between the two ends.

V gene TRBV7-8 combines with J gene TRBJ2-1; 8 bases are shared with TRBD2. The CDR3 consists of 17 residues. V shed 5 bases and J 7 bases; nucleotides not matched to a gene: 16. The germline V gene has CDR1 SGHVS and CDR2 FQNEAQ. The CDR3, as DNA: TGTGCCAGCAGCCTTCGACCCCTGGCGGGGGGACGGAATGAGCAGTTCTTC. Translated: CASSLRPLAGGRNEQFF.

V and J are TRBV5-4 and TRBJ1-3; TRBD1 is a possible D gene (6 bases). This CDR3 has 16 amino acids. The V and J ends lost 1 base and 0 bases respectively, with 11 bases between them. Germline V gives CDR1 SGHNT, CDR2 YYREEE (reference sequence). CDR3 nucleotides: TGTGCCAGCAGCTTGTCGGGACACCCCTCTGGAAACACCATATATTTT. This sequence encodes CASSLSGHPSGNTIYF.

The V call is TRBV11-2, the J call TRBJ1-4; 10 bases map to TRBD1. The CDR3 spans 15 residues. Germline CDR1 is SGHAT and CDR2 is FQNNGV. After removal of 1 base from V and 8 bases from J, the junction contained 4 bases not matched to a gene. The CDR3 nucleotides read TGTGCCAGCAGCTTAGGGACAGGGGGTGGGGAAAAACTGTTTTTT. It codes for CASSLGTGGGEKLFF.